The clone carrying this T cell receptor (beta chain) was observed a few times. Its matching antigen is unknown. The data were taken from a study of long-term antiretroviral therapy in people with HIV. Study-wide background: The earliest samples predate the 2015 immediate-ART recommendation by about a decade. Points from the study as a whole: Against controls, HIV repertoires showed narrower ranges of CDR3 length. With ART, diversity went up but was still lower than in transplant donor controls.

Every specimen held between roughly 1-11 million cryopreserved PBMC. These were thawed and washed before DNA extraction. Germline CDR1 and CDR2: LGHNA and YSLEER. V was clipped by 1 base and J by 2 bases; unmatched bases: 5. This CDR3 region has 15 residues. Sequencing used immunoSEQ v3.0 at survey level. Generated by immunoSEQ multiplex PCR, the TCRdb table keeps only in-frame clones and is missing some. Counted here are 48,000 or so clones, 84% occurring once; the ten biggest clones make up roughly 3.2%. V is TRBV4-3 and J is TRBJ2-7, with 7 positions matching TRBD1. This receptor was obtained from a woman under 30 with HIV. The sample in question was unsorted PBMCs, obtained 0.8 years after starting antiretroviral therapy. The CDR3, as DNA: TGCGCCAGCAGCCAAGTAAGACAGGGAACCTACGAGCAGTACTTC. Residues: CASSQVRQGTYEQYF.